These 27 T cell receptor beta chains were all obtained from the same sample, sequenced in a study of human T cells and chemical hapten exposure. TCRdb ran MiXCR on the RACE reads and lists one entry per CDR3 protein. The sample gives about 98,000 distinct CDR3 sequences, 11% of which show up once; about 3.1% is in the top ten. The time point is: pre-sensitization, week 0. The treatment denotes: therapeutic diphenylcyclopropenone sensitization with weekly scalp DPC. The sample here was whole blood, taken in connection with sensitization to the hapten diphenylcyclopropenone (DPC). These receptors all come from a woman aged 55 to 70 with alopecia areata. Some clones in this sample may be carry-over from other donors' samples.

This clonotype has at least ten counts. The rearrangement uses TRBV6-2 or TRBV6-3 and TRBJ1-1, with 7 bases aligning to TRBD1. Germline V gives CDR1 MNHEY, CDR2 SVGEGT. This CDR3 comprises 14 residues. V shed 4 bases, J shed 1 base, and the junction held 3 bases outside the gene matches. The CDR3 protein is CASSSRTGNTEAFF. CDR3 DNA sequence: TGTGCCAGCAGTTCGAGGACAGGGAACACTGAAGCTTTCTTT.

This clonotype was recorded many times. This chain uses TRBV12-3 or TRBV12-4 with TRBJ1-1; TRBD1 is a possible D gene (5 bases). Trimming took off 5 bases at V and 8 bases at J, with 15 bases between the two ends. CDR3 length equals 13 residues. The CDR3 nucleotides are TGTGCCAGCAGTCTGGCGGGCGAGGGGGAAGCTTTCTTT. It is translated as CASSLAGEGEAFF.

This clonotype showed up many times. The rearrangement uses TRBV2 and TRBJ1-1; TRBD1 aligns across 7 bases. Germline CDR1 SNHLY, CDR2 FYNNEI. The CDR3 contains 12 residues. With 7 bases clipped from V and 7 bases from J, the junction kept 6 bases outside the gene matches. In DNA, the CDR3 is TGTGCCAGCAAAACAAGGGACAGTGAAGCTTTCTTT. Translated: CASKTRDSEAFF. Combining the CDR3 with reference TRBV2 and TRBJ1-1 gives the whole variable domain EPEVTQTPSHQVTQMGQEVILRCVPISNHLYFYWYRQILGQKVEFLVSFYNNEISEKSEIFDDQFSVERPDGSNFTLKIRSTKLEDSAMYFCASKTRDSEAFFGQGTRLTVV.

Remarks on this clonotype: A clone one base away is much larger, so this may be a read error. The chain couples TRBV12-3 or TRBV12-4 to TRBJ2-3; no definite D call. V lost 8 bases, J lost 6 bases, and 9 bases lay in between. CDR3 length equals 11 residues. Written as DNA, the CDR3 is TGTGCCAGCGAATGGTTGGATACGCAGTATTTT. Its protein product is CASEWLDTQYF.

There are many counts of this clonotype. Here the CDR3 reads CASSEVLEPNYGYTF. The DNA for the CDR3 is TGTGCCAGCAGTGAAGTTCTGGAGCCTAACTATGGCTACACCTTC. The genes are TRBV2 and TRBJ1-2; D is unclear. This CDR3 has 15 residues. V shed 1 base and J shed 0 bases, with 9 bases lying between them. Germline CDR1 is SNHLY and CDR2 is FYNNEI.

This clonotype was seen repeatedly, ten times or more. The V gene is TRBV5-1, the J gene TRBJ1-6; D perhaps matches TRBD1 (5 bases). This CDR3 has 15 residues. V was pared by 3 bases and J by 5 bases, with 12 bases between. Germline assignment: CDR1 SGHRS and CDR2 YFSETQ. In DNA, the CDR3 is TGCGCCAGCAGCTCCCAGGGTTCGGATAATTCACCCCTCCACTTT. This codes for CASSSQGSDNSPLHF.

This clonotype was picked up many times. The CDR3 DNA follows: TGTGCCAGCAGTCCTGACAGTTACTCCAATCAGCCCCAGCATTTT. It codes for CASSPDSYSNQPQHF. V gene TRBV27 combines with J gene TRBJ1-5; possibly TRBD1 for D (5 bases). In germline, CDR1 is MNHEY, CDR2 SMNVEV (reference sequence). CDR3 length: 15 amino acids. Trimming shortened V by 5 bases and J by 3 bases, and 14 bases separated the two germline ends.

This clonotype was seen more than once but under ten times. The CDR3 loop reads CAWRPPDTLGTQYF. The CDR3 DNA sequence: TGTGCCTGGAGGCCACCCGACACCTTGGGGACCCAGTACTTC. The rearrangement joins TRBV30 to TRBJ2-5; D unresolved. The CDR3 is 14 amino acids. Trimming removed 3 bases from V and 7 bases from J, with 18 bases in between. Germline CDR1 and CDR2: GTSNPN and SVGIG (reference sequence).

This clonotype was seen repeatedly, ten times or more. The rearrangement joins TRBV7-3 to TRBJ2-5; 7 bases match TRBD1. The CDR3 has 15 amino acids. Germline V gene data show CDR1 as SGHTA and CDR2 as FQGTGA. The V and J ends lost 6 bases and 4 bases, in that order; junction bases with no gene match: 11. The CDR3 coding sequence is TGTGCCAGCAGGCGAACCGGGACAGTGGTAGAGACCCAGTACTTC. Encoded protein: CASRRTGTVVETQYF.

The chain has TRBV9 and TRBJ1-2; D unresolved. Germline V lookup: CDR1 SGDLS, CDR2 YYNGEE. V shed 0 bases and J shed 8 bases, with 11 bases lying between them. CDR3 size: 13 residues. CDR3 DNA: TGTGCCAGCAGCGTAGACACGTTCGTAGGCTACACCTTC. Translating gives CASSVDTFVGYTF.

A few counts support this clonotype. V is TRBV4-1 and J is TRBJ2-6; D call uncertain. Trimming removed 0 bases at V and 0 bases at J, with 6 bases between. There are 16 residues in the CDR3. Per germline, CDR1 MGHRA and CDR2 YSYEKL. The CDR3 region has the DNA TGCGCCAGCAGCCAAGAGTTCGCCTCTGGGGCCAACGTCCTGACTTTC. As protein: CASSQEFASGANVLTF.

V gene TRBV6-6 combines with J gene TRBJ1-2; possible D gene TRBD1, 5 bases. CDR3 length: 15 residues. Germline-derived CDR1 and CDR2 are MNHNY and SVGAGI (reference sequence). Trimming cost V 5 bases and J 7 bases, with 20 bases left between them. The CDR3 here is CASSSGGSGSGGYTF. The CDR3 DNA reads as TGTGCCAGCAGTAGCGGGGGGTCAGGATCTGGTGGCTACACCTTC.

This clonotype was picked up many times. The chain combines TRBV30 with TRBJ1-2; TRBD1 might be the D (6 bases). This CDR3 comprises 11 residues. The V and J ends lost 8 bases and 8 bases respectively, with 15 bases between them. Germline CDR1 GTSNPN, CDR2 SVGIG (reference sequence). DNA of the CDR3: TGTGCCAGTAGTATTGGGGGCGGCTACACCTTC. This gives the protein CASSIGGGYTF.

The CDR3 loop is CASKADRGFANTF. Here the CDR3 DNA reads TGTGCCAGCAAAGCGGACAGGGGGTTCGCAAACACCTTC. This chain links TRBV2 with TRBJ1-2; 10 nucleotides agree with TRBD1. Trimming at V came to 7 bases and at J to 12 bases, leaving 11 bases not matched to a gene. Germline CDR1 SNHLY, CDR2 FYNNEI. CDR3 length: 13 amino acids. The full variable domain, its missing parts supplied by reference TRBV2 and TRBJ1-2, is EPEVTQTPSHQVTQMGQEVILRCVPISNHLYFYWYRQILGQKVEFLVSFYNNEISEKSEIFDDQFSVERPDGSNFTLKIRSTKLEDSAMYFCASKADRGFANTFGSGTRLTVV.

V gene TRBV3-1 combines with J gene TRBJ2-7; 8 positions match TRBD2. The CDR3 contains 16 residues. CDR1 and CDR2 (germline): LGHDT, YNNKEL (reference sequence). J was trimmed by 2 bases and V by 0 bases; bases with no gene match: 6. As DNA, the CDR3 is TGTGCCAGCAGCCAAGAAGTGACGGGGGGGACCTACGAGCAGTACTTC. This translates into CASSQEVTGGTYEQYF.

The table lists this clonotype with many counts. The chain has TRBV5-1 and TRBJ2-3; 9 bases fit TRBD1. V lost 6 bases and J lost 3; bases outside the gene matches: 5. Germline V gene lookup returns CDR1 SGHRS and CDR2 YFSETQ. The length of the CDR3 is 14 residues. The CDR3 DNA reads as TGCGCCAGCACGGGACAGGGAGGTACAGATACGCAGTATTTT. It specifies CASTGQGGTDTQYF.

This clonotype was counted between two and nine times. The CDR3 sequence is CASSLLHTIYF. The CDR3 DNA follows: TGTGCCAGCAGTTTACTGCACACCATATATTTT. The rearrangement uses TRBV12-3 or TRBV12-4 and TRBJ1-3; D gene unclear. V lost 2 bases, J lost 8 bases, and 4 bases lay in between. CDR3 length equals 11 residues.

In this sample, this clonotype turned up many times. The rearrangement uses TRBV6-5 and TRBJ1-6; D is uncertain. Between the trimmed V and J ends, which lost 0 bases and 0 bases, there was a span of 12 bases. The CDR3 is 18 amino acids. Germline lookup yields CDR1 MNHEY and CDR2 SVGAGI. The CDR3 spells CASSYSDRRSSYNSPLHF. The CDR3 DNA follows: TGTGCCAGCAGTTACTCGGACCGAAGAAGCTCCTATAATTCACCCCTCCACTTT.

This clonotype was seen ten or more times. The CDR3 is CSVDRQGWETQYF. DNA for the CDR3: TGCAGCGTTGACAGACAGGGGTGGGAGACCCAGTACTTC. The chain combines TRBV29-1 with TRBJ2-5; 8 bases fit TRBD1. J was trimmed by 5 bases and V by 3 bases; bases with no gene match: 5. There are 13 residues in the CDR3. Per germline, CDR1 SQVTM and CDR2 ANQGSEA.

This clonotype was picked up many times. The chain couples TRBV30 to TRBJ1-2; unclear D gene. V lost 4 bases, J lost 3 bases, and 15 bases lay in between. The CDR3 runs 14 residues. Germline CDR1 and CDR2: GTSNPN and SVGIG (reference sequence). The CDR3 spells CAWKPPGKDYGYTF. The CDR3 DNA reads TGTGCCTGGAAACCCCCCGGGAAAGACTATGGCTACACCTTC.

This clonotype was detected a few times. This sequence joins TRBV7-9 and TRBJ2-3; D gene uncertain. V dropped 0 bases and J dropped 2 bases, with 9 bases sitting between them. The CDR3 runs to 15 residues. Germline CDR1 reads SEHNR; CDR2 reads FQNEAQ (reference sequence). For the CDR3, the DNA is TGTGCCAGCAGCTTAGCCCATTCCCTCACAGATACGCAGTATTTT. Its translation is CASSLAHSLTDTQYF. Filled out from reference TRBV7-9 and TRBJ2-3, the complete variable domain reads DTGVSQNPRHKITKRGQNVTFRCDPISEHNRLYWYRQTLGQGPEFLTYFQNEAQLEKSRLLSDRFSAERPKGSFSTLEIQRTEQGDSAMYLCASSLAHSLTDTQYFGPGTRLTVL.

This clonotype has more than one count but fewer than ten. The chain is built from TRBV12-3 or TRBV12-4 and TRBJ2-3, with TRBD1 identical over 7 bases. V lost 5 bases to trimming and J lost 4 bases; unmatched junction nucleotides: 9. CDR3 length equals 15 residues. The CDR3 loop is CASSRTSDRPDTQYF. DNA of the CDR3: TGTGCCAGCAGTCGCACCTCGGACAGGCCAGATACGCAGTATTTT.

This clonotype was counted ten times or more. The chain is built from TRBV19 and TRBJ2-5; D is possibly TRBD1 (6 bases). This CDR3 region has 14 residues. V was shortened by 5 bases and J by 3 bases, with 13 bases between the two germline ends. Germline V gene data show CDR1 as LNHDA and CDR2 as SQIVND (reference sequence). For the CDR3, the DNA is TGTGCCAGTAGTGCACAGGGACCCAAAGAGACCCAGTACTTC. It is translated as CASSAQGPKETQYF.

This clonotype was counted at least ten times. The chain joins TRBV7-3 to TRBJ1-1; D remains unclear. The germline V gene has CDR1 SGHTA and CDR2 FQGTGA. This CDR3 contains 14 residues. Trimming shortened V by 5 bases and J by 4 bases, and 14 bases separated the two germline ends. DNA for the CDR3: TGTGCCAGCAGCCCGCGTCTGGCGGGCACTGAAGCTTTCTTT. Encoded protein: CASSPRLAGTEAFF.

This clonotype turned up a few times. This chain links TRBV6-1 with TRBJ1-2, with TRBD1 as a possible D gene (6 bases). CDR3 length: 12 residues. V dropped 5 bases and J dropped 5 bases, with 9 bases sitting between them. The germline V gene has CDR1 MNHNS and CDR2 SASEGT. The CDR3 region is CASSIGTYGYTF. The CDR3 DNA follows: TGTGCCAGCAGTATAGGGACATATGGCTACACCTTC.

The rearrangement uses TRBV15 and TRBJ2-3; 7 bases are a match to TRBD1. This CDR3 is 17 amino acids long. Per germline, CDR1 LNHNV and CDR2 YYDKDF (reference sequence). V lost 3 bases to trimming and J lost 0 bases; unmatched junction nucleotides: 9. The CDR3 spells CATSSSETGPSTDTQYF. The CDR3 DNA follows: TGTGCCACCAGCAGCAGCGAGACAGGGCCTAGCACAGATACGCAGTATTTT.

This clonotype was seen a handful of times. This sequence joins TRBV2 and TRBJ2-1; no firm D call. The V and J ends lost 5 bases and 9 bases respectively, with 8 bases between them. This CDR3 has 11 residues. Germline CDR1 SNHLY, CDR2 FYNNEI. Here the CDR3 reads CASSIGSEQFF. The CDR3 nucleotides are TGTGCCAGCAGTATAGGGTCTGAGCAGTTCTTC.